This T cell receptor (beta chain) appears in the sequencing data of a study of blood T cells in healthy people across ages. Regarding the study as a whole: With unsorted PBMCs, a conclusive comparison of naive versus antigen-experienced cells was not possible.

Germline CDR1 and CDR2: MNHNS and SASEGT. There are 17 residues in the CDR3. The trim removed 0 bases at V and 8 bases at J, leaving 9 bases unmatched. Using a J-beta primer mix together with a sample-barcoded 5' primer, a second PCR was run for roughly 7 to 11 cycles. Every molecule of cDNA carried a tag from a template-switch adaptor with 12 random nucleotides. TCRdb re-called the 5' RACE reads through MiXCR, storing one row per CDR3 protein. The sample consists of 650,000 to 1,000,000 distinct CDR3 sequences, around 45% of them appearing once. This clonotype was counted a few times. The antigen is unknown.

The chain carries TRBV6-1 and TRBJ2-3, with 12 nucleotides matching TRBD2. The sample consisted of blood. This receptor was identified in an elderly man in good health. CDR3 amino acids: CASSEALASGRVVTQYF. The CDR3 coding sequence is TGTGCCAGCAGTGAAGCCTTGGCTAGCGGGAGGGTGGTTACGCAGTATTTT.